This T cell receptor beta chain was captured by sequencing in a study of control samples from healthy donors and cancer patients. V gave up 4 bases and J gave up 7 bases; unmatched junction bases: 4. Germline V gene sequence: CDR1 LNHDA, CDR2 SQIVND (reference sequence). The CDR3 totals 14 residues. This clone was observed a single time. Repertoires were generated with immunoSEQ multiplex PCR, while TCRdb's copy carries only in-frame clones and drops some. The sample includes tens of thousands of clones, 84% of them seen just once. The specimen was PBMCs. The source of this sequence is a man aged 65 to 79 with lung cancer. This chain links TRBV19 with TRBJ1-5; 10 bases map to TRBD1. The DNA of the CDR3 is TGTGCCAGTAGTACCAGGGACAGGGGACAGCCCCAGCATTTT. As protein: CASSTRDRGQPQHF.